Below, 12 T cell receptor beta chains from the same sample are listed, as sequenced in a study of vaccination and CD4 T cells after COVID-19. The antigens for these receptors are not known. Treatment reported: roughly 11-day PBMC culture with coronavirus spike peptide pools or control peptides (ViraFEST assay). An Oncomine TCR Beta short-read assay was used to sequence the DNA from cultured CD4+ T cells. From the PCR reads, TCRdb called clonotypes with MiXCR, one entry per CDR3 protein. The table shows tens of thousands of distinct CDR3 sequences, with roughly 71% occurring only once. Sequenced here: CD4+ T cells from blood, cultured in vitro, sampled after SARS-CoV-2 vaccination. Receptors originate from a human donor who received a COVID-19 vaccine.

This sequence joins TRBV20-1 and TRBJ1-6, with D possibly being TRBD1 (6 bases). The germline V gene has CDR1 DFQATT and CDR2 SNEGSKA (reference sequence). V was pared by 6 bases and J by 8 bases, with 14 bases between. CDR3 length equals 13 residues. CDR3 sequence reads: CSAVPDRYSPLHF. The CDR3 DNA reads TGCAGTGCCGTACCGGACAGATATTCACCCCTCCACTTT.

This CDR3 is CASSQTAATNEKLFF. CDR3 nucleotides: TGCGCCAGCAGCCAGACCGCTGCAACTAATGAAAAACTGTTTTTT. This rearrangement joins TRBV5-1 to TRBJ1-4; no reliable D call. Germline V gives CDR1 SGHRS, CDR2 YFSETQ. Trimming stripped 4 bases from V and 0 bases from J, with 10 bases between. The CDR3 extends over 15 amino acids.

The V and J genes are TRBV5-4 and TRBJ2-2; a possible D gene is TRBD2 (5 bases). Deletions cut 4 bases from V and 2 bases from J, with 12 bases between. The CDR3 length is 15 residues. CDR1 is SGHNT and CDR2 is YYREEE in the germline V gene (reference sequence). The CDR3 DNA reads as TGTGCCAGCAGCCCCCGGGGATATAACACCGGGGAGCTGTTTTTT. Residues: CASSPRGYNTGELFF.

CDR3 coding DNA: TGTGCCACCAGCCTGACAGGGACCTACGAGCAGTACTTC. This codes for CATSLTGTYEQYF. The chain has TRBV24-1 and TRBJ2-7; 7 nucleotides align to TRBD1. CDR3 length: 13 residues. Germline V lookup: CDR1 KGHDR, CDR2 SFDVKD. The V and J ends lost 7 bases and 2 bases, in that order; junction bases with no gene match: 4.

The rearrangement joins TRBV7-3 to TRBJ2-2; 8 bases align to TRBD2. This CDR3 is built from 15 residues. V lost 4 bases, J lost 7 bases, and 8 bases stayed unmatched. In germline, CDR1 is SGHTA, CDR2 FQGTGA. The CDR3 loop reads CASSSALAGSGELFF. In DNA, the CDR3 is TGTGCCAGCAGCTCCGCTTTAGCGGGGAGCGGGGAGCTGTTTTTT.

CDR3 nucleotide sequence: TGTGCCAGCAGAGGACTAGCGGAAAGCGGAGATACGCAGTATTTT. Protein product: CASRGLAESGDTQYF. The V call is TRBV6-4, the J call TRBJ2-3; 10 positions agree with TRBD2. The CDR3 has 15 amino acids. Unmatched junction bases numbered 8, after V lost 6 bases and J lost 5 bases. Germline V gene lookup returns CDR1 MRHNA and CDR2 SNTAGT.

The genes are TRBV27 and TRBJ1-1; D remains unclear. Trimming removed 6 bases from V and 3 bases from J, with 11 bases in between. This CDR3 has 13 amino acids. Germline-derived CDR1 and CDR2 are MNHEY and SMNVEV (reference sequence). CDR3 in amino acids: CASSPTGDTEAFF. The DNA for the CDR3 is TGTGCCAGCAGCCCCACCGGGGACACTGAAGCTTTCTTT.

The chain carries TRBV7-2 and TRBJ1-4; tentative D call: TRBD1 (6 bases). The germline gives CDR1 SGHTA, CDR2 FQGNSA. V was clipped by 11 bases and J by 0 bases, with 19 bases between them. The CDR3 length is 16 residues. The CDR3 region has the DNA TGTGCCGGCTGCTATAATAGACAGGCAACTAATGAAAAACTGTTTTTT. Residues: CAGCYNRQATNEKLFF.

This clonotype was seen a handful of times. The chain carries TRBV5-7 and TRBJ2-4; maybe TRBD1 (7 bases). TRBV5-7 counts as an open reading frame of uncertain function. Trimming cost V 1 base and J 2 bases, with 22 bases left between them. The CDR3 consists of 19 residues. The CDR3 region has the DNA TGTGCCAGCAGCTTGCAGGGGGGCGGTGTTAACGAGTCCAAAAACATTCAGTACTTC. Translation: CASSLQGGGVNESKNIQYF.

This chain uses TRBV19 with TRBJ1-5; possible D gene TRBD1, 6 bases. CDR1 and CDR2 (germline): LNHDA, SQIVND (reference sequence). The CDR3 runs 13 residues. Trimming removed 7 bases at V and 7 bases at J, with 14 bases between. The CDR3 DNA is TGTGCCAGTACCAGGGGTAACCGGCAGCCCCAGCATTTT. This codes for CASTRGNRQPQHF. Supplemented by reference TRBV19 and TRBJ1-5, the full variable domain reads DGGITQSPKYLFRKEGQNVTLSCEQNLNHDAMYWYRQDPGQGLRLIYYSQIVNDFQKGDIAEGYSVSREKKESFPLTVTSAQKNPTAFYLCASTRGNRQPQHFGDGTRLSIL.

The rearrangement joins TRBV7-2 to TRBJ2-1; 7 nucleotides line up with TRBD1. The CDR3 runs 15 residues. CDR1 and CDR2 from the germline V gene are SGHTA and FQGNSA. V trimming: 5 bases; J trimming: 0 bases; junction bases outside the gene matches: 4. CDR3 residues: CASSLGQASYNEQFF. The CDR3, as DNA: TGTGCCAGCAGCCTCGGACAGGCCTCCTACAATGAGCAGTTCTTC.

The chain joins TRBV7-9 to TRBJ1-1; the match to TRBD1 covers 7 bases. CDR3 length: 15 residues. With V trimmed by 2 bases and J by 4 bases, 7 bases remained unmatched. Germline CDR1 SEHNR, CDR2 FQNEAQ (reference sequence). CDR3 amino acids: CASSLRTGDVTEAFF. In DNA form, the CDR3 reads TGTGCCAGCAGCTTAAGGACAGGAGACGTCACTGAAGCTTTCTTT.